This T cell receptor beta chain originates from a study of identical twins. Study-level results: Twins showed weaker excess sharing in their beta out-of-frame sequences. Fewer insertions marked abundant cord blood beta clonotypes; young adult naive trended weakly, memory not at all.

In TCRdb, the 5' RACE reads were re-called with MiXCR into one record per CDR3 protein. The table shows approximately 620,000 distinct CDR3 sequences, with less than 10% occurring only once. This clonotype was seen only a few times. Its specificity is unknown. The CDR3 covers 15 residues. After removal of 0 bases from V and 8 bases from J, the junction contained 3 bases not matched to a gene. The germline gives CDR1 SGHNT, CDR2 YENEEA. The same sample was also used in a study of yellow fever vaccine responses in identical twins.

The origin of this receptor is a woman under 30 in good health. This chain uses TRBV11-3 with TRBJ2-2, with 10 positions matching TRBD1. The sequenced material came from PBMCs. The CDR3 region is CASSLETGGGGELFF. The CDR3 DNA reads as TGTGCCAGCAGCTTAGAGACAGGGGGCGGAGGGGAGCTGTTTTTT.